A selection of T cell receptor beta chains follows, all from one sample in a study of early T cells in non-severe SARS-CoV-2 infection. MiXCR, applied by TCRdb to the 5' RACE reads, yields one record per CDR3 protein. The sample comprises about 50,000 distinct CDR3 sequences, 8.2% of which are singletons, and roughly 4% rests with the top ten. Sequencing used whole blood. These receptor sequences come from an adult who was a healthcare worker with PCR-confirmed SARS-CoV-2 infection or an uninfected control (not recorded which). CDR3s include the opening cysteine and the closing phenylalanine or tryptophan. Fields, in order: J gene, V gene, clone size, CDR3 protein. The listing skips clone size in some rows; elsewhere it reads once, few, many or a size class.

TRBJ2-7 TRBV27 - CASSPGTSASYEQYF
TRBJ1-2 TRBV29-1 many CSVGGGTDGYTF
TRBJ1-2 TRBV29-1 few CSVEDRHYGYTF
TRBJ1-2 TRBV19 few CASSSSEAGKNYGYTF
TRBJ2-1 TRBV7-8 many CASSSRAGVSYNEQFF
TRBJ1-5 TRBV18 few CASSLTPGDARDF
TRBJ2-1 TRBV7-8 many CASSLAAGDNEQFF
TRBJ2-2 TRBV12-3/TRBV12-4 - CASSRTGANTGELFF
TRBJ1-3 TRBV6-6 - CASSTQGTVGNTIYF
TRBJ2-3 TRBV10-3 few CATRGISTDTQYF
TRBJ1-1 TRBV20-1 few CSARGQGGKNTEAFF
TRBJ2-5 TRBV2 many CASRPRTNQETQYF
TRBJ1-1 TRBV29-1 - CSVAHTGDTEAFF
TRBJ2-3 TRBV7-8 - CASSLVLAGTSSTDTQYF
TRBJ2-7 TRBV20-1 many CSASIPNEQYF
TRBJ2-1 TRBV12-3/TRBV12-4 many CASSGGGTTFDEQFF
TRBJ2-3 TRBV20-1 few CSASPRTSGVTDTQYF
TRBJ2-4 TRBV6-1 - CASTPTGRDIQYF
TRBJ1-6 TRBV13 - CASSLAGGRIDSPLHF
TRBJ1-4 TRBV29-1 few CSVGQGDGEKLFF
TRBJ1-6 TRBV27 - CASSSGWNSPLHF